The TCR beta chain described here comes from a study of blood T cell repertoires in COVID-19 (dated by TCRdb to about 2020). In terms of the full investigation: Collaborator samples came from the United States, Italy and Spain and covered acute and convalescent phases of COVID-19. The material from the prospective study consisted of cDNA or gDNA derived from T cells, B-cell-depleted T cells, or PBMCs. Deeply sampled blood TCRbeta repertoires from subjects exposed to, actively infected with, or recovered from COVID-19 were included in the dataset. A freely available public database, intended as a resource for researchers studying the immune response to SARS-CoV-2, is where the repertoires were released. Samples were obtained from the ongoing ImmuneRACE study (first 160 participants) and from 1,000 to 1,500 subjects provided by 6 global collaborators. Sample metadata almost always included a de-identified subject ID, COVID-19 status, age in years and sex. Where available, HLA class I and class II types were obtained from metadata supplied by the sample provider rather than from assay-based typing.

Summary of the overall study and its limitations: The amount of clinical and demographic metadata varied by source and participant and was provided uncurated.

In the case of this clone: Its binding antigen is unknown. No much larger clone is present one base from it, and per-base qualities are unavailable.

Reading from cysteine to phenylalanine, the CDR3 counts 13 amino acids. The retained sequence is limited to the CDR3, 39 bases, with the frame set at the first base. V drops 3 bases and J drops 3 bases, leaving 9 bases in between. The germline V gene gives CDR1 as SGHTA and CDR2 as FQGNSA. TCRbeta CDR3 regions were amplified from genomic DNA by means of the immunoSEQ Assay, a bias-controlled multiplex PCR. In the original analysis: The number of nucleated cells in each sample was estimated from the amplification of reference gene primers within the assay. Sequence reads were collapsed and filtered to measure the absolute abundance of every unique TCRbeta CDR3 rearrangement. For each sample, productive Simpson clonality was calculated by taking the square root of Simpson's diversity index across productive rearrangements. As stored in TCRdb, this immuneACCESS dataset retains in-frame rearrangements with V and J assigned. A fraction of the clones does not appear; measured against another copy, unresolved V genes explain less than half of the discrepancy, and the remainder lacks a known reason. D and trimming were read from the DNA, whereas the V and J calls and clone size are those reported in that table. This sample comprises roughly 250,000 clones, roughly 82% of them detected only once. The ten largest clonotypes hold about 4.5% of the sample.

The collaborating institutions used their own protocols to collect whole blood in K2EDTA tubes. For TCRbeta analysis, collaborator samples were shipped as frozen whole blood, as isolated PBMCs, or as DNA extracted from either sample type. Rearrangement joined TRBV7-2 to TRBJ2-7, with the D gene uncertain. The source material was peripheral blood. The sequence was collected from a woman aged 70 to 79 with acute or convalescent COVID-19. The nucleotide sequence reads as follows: TGTGCCAGCAGCTTCGACTTGGTCTACGAGCAGTACTTC. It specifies CASSFDLVYEQYF.